This is a list of T cell receptor beta chains from one sample in a study of T-cell reconstitution after alpha-beta-depleted transplantation in children. TCRdb reprocessed the PCR reads via MiXCR and lists one record per CDR3 protein. Altogether 200,000 to 250,000 distinct CDR3 sequences are present, about 9.2% being singletons, with the ten largest covering approximately 5.9%. The material sequenced was PBMCs from the stem cell graft donor, taken from the stem cell graft. The source is a human donor who donated a stem cell graft to a child with acute lymphoblastic leukemia. Both conserved end residues are part of each CDR3. Fields, in order: clone size, V gene, D gene, J gene, CDR3 DNA, CDR3 protein. The D gene is left open where the match is weak. The listing skips clone size in some rows; elsewhere it reads once, few, many or a size class.

size: -; V: TRBV7-2; D: -; J: TRBJ2-3; DNA: TGTGCCAGCAGCTTAGATCGAACAACCACAGATACGCAGTATTTT; CDR3: CASSLDRTTTDTQYF
size: many; V: TRBV5-1; D: -; J: TRBJ1-6; DNA: TGCGCCAGCAGCTTGATAGGGATATCCTATAATTCACCCCTCCACTTT; CDR3: CASSLIGISYNSPLHF
size: -; V: TRBV11-2; D: -; J: TRBJ1-1; DNA: TGTGCCAGCAGCTTAGAGAGACAGGTTATGAACACTGAAGCTTTCTTT; CDR3: CASSLERQVMNTEAFF
size: many; V: TRBV14; D: -; J: TRBJ2-5; DNA: TGTGCCAGCAGCCGCAACCGACAGGGAGGGACGGAGACCCAGTACTTC; CDR3: CASSRNRQGGTETQYF
size: -; V: TRBV29-1; D: TRBD1; J: TRBJ1-1; DNA: TGCAGCGCTCAGGGGGCGAAGGGGTCGGAAGCTTTCTTT; CDR3: CSAQGAKGSEAFF
size: many; V: TRBV6-1; D: -; J: TRBJ1-5; DNA: TGTGCCAGCAAGCGGGCCCGCGGGGAAGCCCAGCATTTT; CDR3: CASKRARGEAQHF
size: many; V: TRBV5-1; D: -; J: TRBJ2-2; DNA: TGCGCCAGCAGCTTGGTTGGTAGCGCCGGGGAGCTGTTTTTT; CDR3: CASSLVGSAGELFF
size: -; V: TRBV29-1; D: TRBD1; J: TRBJ2-7; DNA: TGCAGCGTTGCCCCGGGACAGGGGTCCTACGAGCAGTACTTC; CDR3: CSVAPGQGSYEQYF
size: few; V: TRBV7-9; D: -; J: TRBJ1-2; DNA: TGTGCCAGCAGCTTAGCGCCTCGTTCACAGAACTATGGCTACACCTTC; CDR3: CASSLAPRSQNYGYTF
size: few; V: TRBV3-1; D: -; J: TRBJ2-3; DNA: TGTGCCAGCAGCCTCGCCGGGACGGGCACAGATACGCAGTATTTT; CDR3: CASSLAGTGTDTQYF
size: many; V: TRBV6-1; D: -; J: TRBJ2-1; DNA: TGTGCCAGCATCCCGGGTGGGCTAGGAGAAAACAATGAGCAGTTCTTC; CDR3: CASIPGGLGENNEQFF
size: few; V: TRBV12-3/TRBV12-4; D: -; J: TRBJ1-6; DNA: TGTGCCAGCAGTACCGGGGGCCCTGGTTCACCCCTCCACTTT; CDR3: CASSTGGPGSPLHF
size: many; V: TRBV5-4; D: TRBD1; J: TRBJ2-7; DNA: TGTGCCAGCAGCCCCGGACAGGGTAGCTCCTACGAGCAGTACTTC; CDR3: CASSPGQGSSYEQYF
size: many; V: TRBV9; D: -; J: TRBJ1-1; DNA: TGTGCCAGCAGCGCAATTTTCCGGGACACTGAAGCTTTCTTT; CDR3: CASSAIFRDTEAFF
size: -; V: TRBV20-1; D: TRBD2; J: TRBJ2-3; DNA: TGCAGTGCTAGTCGTGATAGCGGGGGGACCTCTAGCACAGATACGCAGTATTTT; CDR3: CSASRDSGGTSSTDTQYF
size: few; V: TRBV29-1; D: -; J: TRBJ2-7; DNA: TGCAGCGTTGGCCTCGTCGTGGGTCATGGGGGAGGTAACGAGCAGTACTTC; CDR3: CSVGLVVGHGGGNEQYF
size: -; V: TRBV6-5; D: -; J: TRBJ1-4; DNA: TGTGCCTGCAGTTACACAGGTCGAACTAATGAAAAACTGTTTTTT; CDR3: CACSYTGRTNEKLFF
size: few; V: TRBV5-5; D: -; J: TRBJ1-5; DNA: TGTGCCAGCCGTGGAGATTATAGCAATCAGCCCCAGCATTTT; CDR3: CASRGDYSNQPQHF
size: few; V: TRBV11-2; D: TRBD2; J: TRBJ2-1; DNA: TGTGCCAGCAGTCCGGGTAGCGGGGGGCGTGGTGAGCAGTTCTTC; CDR3: CASSPGSGGRGEQFF
size: few; V: TRBV27; D: -; J: TRBJ2-3; DNA: TGTGCCAGCAGTAACCTGGGCACTACTAGCACAGATACGCAGTATTTT; CDR3: CASSNLGTTSTDTQYF
size: few; V: TRBV5-1; D: TRBD1; J: TRBJ2-3; DNA: TGCGCCAGCAGCAAAGGGGGCAATATTCCGGATACGCAGTATTTT; CDR3: CASSKGGNIPDTQYF
size: many; V: TRBV5-1; D: TRBD1; J: TRBJ2-7; DNA: TGCGCCAGCAGCTTGGCTGGGACAGGGGCATCCTACGAGCAGTACTTC; CDR3: CASSLAGTGASYEQYF
size: -; V: TRBV18; D: -; J: TRBJ1-1; DNA: TGTGCCAGCTCACCACAGCTCCGGCATGTTAAGAACACTGAAGCTTTCTTT; CDR3: CASSPQLRHVKNTEAFF
size: many; V: TRBV29-1; D: -; J: TRBJ1-1; DNA: TGCAGCGTTCGAAGCGACGGGGAGAACACTGAAGCTTTCTTT; CDR3: CSVRSDGENTEAFF
size: many; V: TRBV6-5; D: -; J: TRBJ2-7; DNA: TGTGCCAGCAGTTACCGACCATCTGGGGGCTACGAGCAGTACTTC; CDR3: CASSYRPSGGYEQYF
size: many; V: TRBV12-3/TRBV12-4; D: -; J: TRBJ2-5; DNA: TGTGCCAGCAGCCGGGACCGACTAGGTACCCAGTACTTC; CDR3: CASSRDRLGTQYF
size: many; V: TRBV9; D: -; J: TRBJ2-6; DNA: TGTGCCAGCAGTCAAACGGAGGGCTCTGGGGCCAACGTCCTGACTTTC; CDR3: CASSQTEGSGANVLTF